These 32 T cell receptor beta chains share one sample of origin, sequenced in a study of cytomegalovirus exposure and HLA in healthy donors (TCRdb year 2017). Library preparation used the immunoSEQ multiplex PCR assay. The multiplex PCR relied on a mix of 60 forward primers for TCR Vbeta segments and 13 reverse primers for TCR Jbeta segments. The table comes from immuneACCESS by way of TCRdb, which keeps in-frame sequences with V and J called. Part of the clones is missing from these tables; in studies checked, under half for an unresolved V gene and the rest for unknown reasons. A total of roughly 140,000 clones appear in this sample, roughly 74% of them only once. The ten largest clones capture about 2.4% of the sample. Sequenced sample: PBMCs. The receptors were gathered from a young woman in good health and CMV-seropositive.

This clone was counted a single time. The chain joins TRBV11-2 to TRBJ2-3; D is possibly TRBD1 (5 bases). This CDR3 comprises 16 residues. V was clipped by 5 bases and J by 1 base, with 16 bases between them. Germline values: CDR1 SGHAT, CDR2 FQNNGV. The CDR3 protein is CASSPNAGSGTDTQYF. For the CDR3, the DNA is TGTGCCAGCAGCCCCAATGCAGGGTCTGGCACAGATACGCAGTATTTT. Combining the CDR3 with reference TRBV11-2 and TRBJ2-3 gives the whole variable domain EAGVAQSPRYKIIEKRQSVAFWCNPISGHATLYWYQQILGQGPKLLIQFQNNGVVDDSQLPKDRFSAERLKGVDSTLKIQPAKLEDSAVYLCASSPNAGSGTDTQYFGPGTRLTVL.

The chain has TRBV7-9 and TRBJ1-3; weak D call: TRBD1 (6 bases). The length of the CDR3 is 14 residues. V lost 6 bases to trimming and J lost 0 bases, with 9 bases between them. Germline V CDR1 and CDR2: SEHNR, FQNEAQ (reference sequence). The DNA for the CDR3 is TGTGCCAGCAGTCAGGGGCTCTCTGGAAACACCATATATTTT. Translating it yields CASSQGLSGNTIYF.

The V call is TRBV7-9, the J call TRBJ2-5, with D perhaps matching TRBD2 (5 bases). The CDR3 has 15 amino acids. V shed 5 bases and J shed 5 bases, with 18 bases lying between them. Germline loops: CDR1 SEHNR, CDR2 FQNEAQ (reference sequence). The CDR3 DNA is TGTGCCAGCAGCCCCGGACCCGGGGAGCTGGAGACCCAGTACTTC. It translates to CASSPGPGELETQYF.

The rearrangement joins TRBV4-3 to TRBJ2-7; TRBD1 is a possible D gene (5 bases). V was shortened by 4 bases and J by 5 bases, with 18 bases between the two germline ends. The CDR3 extends over 15 amino acids. The germline V gene has CDR1 LGHNA and CDR2 YSLEER. CDR3 in amino acids: CASSPSQGLVDEQYF. Here the CDR3 DNA reads TGCGCCAGCAGCCCGTCTCAGGGTCTCGTCGACGAGCAGTACTTC.

This clone occurred once. The genes are TRBV28 and TRBJ2-3, with 7 nucleotides matching TRBD1. The junction had 8 bases not matched to a gene; V was cut back by 6 bases and J by 2 bases. Germline V gives CDR1 MDHEN, CDR2 SYDVKM. This CDR3 has 15 residues. The CDR3 bases are TGTGCCAGCAGCCAGGGGGTGAAGGACACAGATACGCAGTATTTT. This sequence encodes CASSQGVKDTDTQYF.

This chain links TRBV2 with TRBJ2-2; D remains unclear. This CDR3 has 12 amino acids. V was clipped by 2 bases and J by 6 bases, with 4 bases between them. Germline CDR1 reads SNHLY; CDR2 reads FYNNEI. The CDR3 bases are TGTGCCAGCAGTGAATTCTCCGGGGAGCTGTTTTTT. This encodes CASSEFSGELFF.

V usage is TRBV5-6 and J usage is TRBJ2-1, with 11 bases identical to TRBD2. There are 18 residues in the CDR3. The trim removed 3 bases at V and 0 bases at J, leaving 8 bases unmatched. Germline assignment: CDR1 SGHDT and CDR2 YYEEEE. The CDR3 bases are TGTGCCAGCAGCTCGGACCCTAGCGGGGGGTACTCCTACAATGAGCAGTTCTTC. The encoded protein is CASSSDPSGGYSYNEQFF.

J is TRBJ2-7 and V is TRBV6-1; a weak D match, TRBD1 (6 bases). CDR3 size: 13 residues. In germline, CDR1 is MNHNS, CDR2 SASEGT. V was trimmed by 7 bases and J by 2 bases, leaving 12 bases between them. CDR3 sequence (DNA): TGTGCCAGCACAACGACAGGCCCCTACGAGCAGTACTTC. It encodes CASTTTGPYEQYF.

J is TRBJ1-3 and V is TRBV4-3; TRBD1 aligns across 7 bases. V trimming: 0 bases; J trimming: 3 bases; junction bases outside the gene matches: 8. The germline V gene encodes CDR1 LGHNA and CDR2 YSLEER. This CDR3 region has 17 residues. The CDR3: CASSQDPTGSYGNTIYF. In DNA form, the CDR3 reads TGCGCCAGCAGCCAAGATCCGACAGGGTCTTATGGAAACACCATATATTTT.

This clone is a singleton in its sample. The chain employs TRBV19 and TRBJ1-1; 7 nucleotides match TRBD1. This CDR3 is built from 18 residues. CDR1 is LNHDA and CDR2 is SQIVND in the germline V gene (reference sequence). The V segment lost 5 bases and the J segment 12 bases; nucleotides outside the gene matches: 27. The CDR3 nucleotides read TGTGCCAGTAGTCTACCAGCCCCACTACAGGGGACGATTGAACTCCCTTTCTTT. Residues: CASSLPAPLQGTIELPFF.

The V call is TRBV2, the J call TRBJ1-5, with a weak D call TRBD1 (6 bases). V was shortened by 7 bases and J by 9 bases, with 22 bases between the two germline ends. Germline CDR1 reads SNHLY; CDR2 reads FYNNEI. The CDR3 contains 15 residues. The CDR3 spells CASTLQGQTLTPQHF. CDR3 nucleotides: TGTGCCAGCACCCTCCAAGGACAGACACTCACGCCCCAGCATTTT.

The chain uses TRBV29-1 and TRBJ2-7; D not certain. V lost 1 base, J lost 3 bases, and 13 bases lay in between. The CDR3 is 14 amino acids. Germline loops: CDR1 SQVTM, CDR2 ANQGSEA. The CDR3 DNA is TGCAGCGTTGAAGTGCCAGGTGGTGGCTACGAGCAGTACTTC. It yields the protein CSVEVPGGGYEQYF.

The gene calls are TRBV2 and TRBJ2-1; 11 bases are shared with TRBD2. Germline loops: CDR1 SNHLY, CDR2 FYNNEI. CDR3 length: 16 amino acids. The V segment lost 7 bases and the J segment 0 bases; nucleotides outside the gene matches: 5. The CDR3 is CASTGTSGGSYNEQFF. In nucleotides, the CDR3 is TGTGCCAGCACCGGAACTAGCGGGGGCTCCTACAATGAGCAGTTCTTC. The variable domain in full, with the rest retrieved from reference TRBV2 and TRBJ2-1, is EPEVTQTPSHQVTQMGQEVILRCVPISNHLYFYWYRQILGQKVEFLVSFYNNEISEKSEIFDDQFSVERPDGSNFTLKIRSTKLEDSAMYFCASTGTSGGSYNEQFFGPGTRLTVL.

This clone showed up just a few times. V and J are TRBV4-1 and TRBJ2-4; 9 bases agree with TRBD1. This CDR3 has 14 residues. V lost 5 bases to trimming and J lost 8 bases; unmatched junction nucleotides: 7. Germline loops: CDR1 MGHRA, CDR2 YSYEKL. The CDR3 here is CASSVTGGSDIQYF. The CDR3 coding sequence is TGCGCCAGCAGCGTAACAGGGGGCTCGGACATTCAGTACTTC.

This sequence joins TRBV6-6 and TRBJ1-5; D ambiguous. Germline-derived CDR1 and CDR2 are MNHNY and SVGAGI (reference sequence). The CDR3 runs 12 residues. Trimming took off 6 bases at V and 8 bases at J, with 11 bases between the two ends. CDR3 loop: CASRLSQEPQHF. CDR3 in DNA: TGTGCCAGCAGGTTAAGTCAGGAGCCCCAGCATTTT.

This clone has a single count. The V call is TRBV6-6, the J call TRBJ1-1; 7 nucleotides agree with TRBD1. Germline loops: CDR1 MNHNY, CDR2 SVGAGI (reference sequence). This CDR3 is 14 amino acids long. V lost 4 bases to trimming and J lost 2 bases; unmatched junction nucleotides: 4. The CDR3 DNA is TGTGCCAGCAGTTTCGGGACAGCAAACACTGAAGCTTTCTTT. Protein: CASSFGTANTEAFF.

To note about this clone: Compared with germline, one end of the junction differs, possibly owing to a read error. The chain employs TRBV27 and TRBJ1-5, with a tentative D call TRBD1 (5 bases). Germline CDR1 reads MNHEY; CDR2 reads SMNVEV (reference sequence). CDR3 length: 13 residues. The chain's CDR3 is CASSRGMNADIIF. The CDR3 nucleotides read TGTGCCAGCAGTAGGGGTATGAACGCGGACATAATTTTT.

This chain joins TRBV6-5 and TRBJ2-2; 8 nucleotides match TRBD2. CDR1 MNHEY and CDR2 SVGAGI come from the germline V gene. The CDR3 is 15 amino acids. The V and J ends lost 5 bases and 5 bases, in that order; junction bases with no gene match: 7. As DNA, the CDR3 is TGTGCCAGCAGTCGGACTAGCCAACGAACCGGGGAGCTGTTTTTT. Its protein is CASSRTSQRTGELFF.

V gene TRBV19 combines with J gene TRBJ1-4; TRBD1 might be the D (6 bases). The V end was cut by 1 base, the J end by 5 bases, with 8 bases between. This CDR3 spans 14 amino acids. CDR1 and CDR2 from the germline V gene are LNHDA and SQIVND (reference sequence). CDR3 nucleotides: TGTGCCAGTAGTATAGCGAGGGGGAATGAAAAACTGTTTTTT. Amino acid sequence: CASSIARGNEKLFF.

The genes are TRBV2 and TRBJ1-3; D uncertain. Germline loops: CDR1 SNHLY, CDR2 FYNNEI. V was trimmed by 6 bases and J by 4 bases, leaving 10 bases between them. The CDR3 loop spans 13 amino acids. CDR3 nucleotides: TGTGCCAGCAGGGCGGAACTCGGAAACACCATATATTTT. It yields the protein CASRAELGNTIYF. Complete variable domain (other parts from reference TRBV2 and TRBJ1-3): EPEVTQTPSHQVTQMGQEVILRCVPISNHLYFYWYRQILGQKVEFLVSFYNNEISEKSEIFDDQFSVERPDGSNFTLKIRSTKLEDSAMYFCASRAELGNTIYFGEGSWLTVV.

The chain employs TRBV19 and TRBJ1-5; TRBD1 matches at 8 bases. Losses at the gene ends were 9 bases for V and 5 bases for J; bases not matched to a gene: 12. Germline CDR1 LNHDA, CDR2 SQIVND (reference sequence). The CDR3 sequence is 15 residues long. CDR3: CARETGAVTYQPQHF. The CDR3 nucleotides are TGTGCCAGAGAGACAGGGGCCGTTACCTATCAGCCCCAGCATTTT.

In this sample, this clone turned up a few times. The chain carries TRBV7-9 and TRBJ2-1, with TRBD2 matching over 9 bases. Unmatched junction bases numbered 8, after V lost 2 bases and J lost 9 bases. The CDR3 is 15 amino acids. The germline CDR1 and CDR2 sequences are SEHNR and FQNEAQ (reference sequence). In DNA, the CDR3 is TGTGCCAGCAGCTTAATAGCGGGGGTCCACCGTGAGCAGTTCTTC. Amino acid sequence: CASSLIAGVHREQFF. The variable domain in full, with the rest retrieved from reference TRBV7-9 and TRBJ2-1, is DTGVSQNPRHKITKRGQNVTFRCDPISEHNRLYWYRQTLGQGPEFLTYFQNEAQLEKSRLLSDRFSAERPKGSFSTLEIQRTEQGDSAMYLCASSLIAGVHREQFFGPGTRLTVL.

The genes are TRBV15 and TRBJ1-5, with TRBD1 matching 9 bases. This CDR3 spans 16 amino acids. V shed 1 base and J 9 bases; nucleotides not matched to a gene: 10. CDR1 and CDR2 from the germline V gene are LNHNV and YYDKDF (reference sequence). The CDR3 loop reads CATSRASTGGRGPQHF. Written as DNA, the CDR3 is TGTGCCACCAGCAGAGCAAGTACAGGGGGCCGGGGGCCCCAGCATTTT.

The table lists this clone with a few counts. This CDR3 is CSVEGAPNTEAFF. The CDR3 DNA sequence: TGCAGCGTTGAAGGGGCCCCGAACACTGAAGCTTTCTTT. The chain joins TRBV29-1 to TRBJ1-1, with D hard to call. Germline CDR1 reads SQVTM; CDR2 reads ANQGSEA. Trimming shortened V by 1 base and J by 1 base, and 7 bases separated the two germline ends. The CDR3 contains 13 residues.

This clone occurred once. The J gene is TRBJ2-7, the V gene TRBV7-2; weak D call: TRBD2 (6 bases). Trimming removed 5 bases at V and 6 bases at J, with 17 bases between. From germline, CDR1 is SGHTA and CDR2 FQGNSA. The CDR3 contains 14 residues. The CDR3 sequence: CASSPFSGGSEQYF. The CDR3 bases are TGTGCCAGCAGCCCCTTTAGTGGGGGGAGCGAGCAGTACTTC.

The CDR3 protein is CASSVGQGAAKNIQYF. For the CDR3, the DNA is TGTGCCAGCAGCGTGGGTCAGGGGGCGGCCAAAAACATTCAGTACTTC. This chain uses TRBV9 with TRBJ2-4; 8 bases line up with TRBD1. Germline V gene sequence: CDR1 SGDLS, CDR2 YYNGEE. The CDR3 runs to 16 residues. V was pared by 2 bases and J by 1 base, with 5 bases of the junction left unmatched.

This clone was detected only a few times. The chain has TRBV30 and TRBJ1-2; 11 bases are shared with TRBD1. The V gene's germline CDR1 is GTSNPN and CDR2 SVGIG (reference sequence). The CDR3 sequence is 14 residues long. V gave up 5 bases and J gave up 2 bases; unmatched junction bases: 4. CDR3 DNA: TGTGCCTGGGCTGGGACAGGGGGAAACTATGGCTACACCTTC. This translates into CAWAGTGGNYGYTF.

The chain is built from TRBV5-1 and TRBJ1-2, with 9 positions matching TRBD1. The CDR3 runs 15 residues. Trimming removed 4 bases from V and 6 bases from J; junction bases left unmatched: 10. CDR1 is SGHRS and CDR2 is YFSETQ in the germline V gene. The CDR3 protein is CASSPGTGLLNGYTF. The CDR3 DNA follows: TGCGCCAGCAGCCCTGGGACAGGGCTATTGAATGGCTACACCTTC.

V and J are TRBV6-6 and TRBJ1-2, with D maybe TRBD1 (6 bases). The CDR3 has 15 residues. Germline CDR1 and CDR2: MNHNY and SVGAGI (reference sequence). Trimming stripped 5 bases from V and 2 bases from J, with 15 bases between. This CDR3 is CASSQTQGTNYGYTF. The DNA of the CDR3 is TGTGCCAGCAGTCAGACGCAAGGGACAAACTATGGCTACACCTTC.

With respect to this clone: The DNA is left out, because the CDR3 cannot be placed on it with certainty; the CDR3 is given as TCRdb lists it. The V and J genes are TRBV21-1 and TRBJ1-1; no DNA check was done on the table's D call, TRBD1. TRBV21-1 is marked as a pseudogene. The CDR3 spans 19 residues, counting both ends. CDR3 sequence: CASSKAGVGTGNMNTEAFF.

The chain joins TRBV9 to TRBJ1-4; possibly TRBD1 for D (5 bases). The CDR3 is 16 residues long. Trimming took off 0 bases at V and 5 bases at J, with 14 bases between the two ends. Germline values: CDR1 SGDLS, CDR2 YYNGEE. The CDR3 bases are TGTGCCAGCAGCGTAGGGGAAACAGGTCCAAATGAAAAACTGTTTTTT. Translated: CASSVGETGPNEKLFF.

This clone has a handful of counts. The rearrangement joins TRBV2 to TRBJ1-2; 12 nucleotides agree with TRBD1. This CDR3 spans 17 amino acids. V trimming: 6 bases; J trimming: 2 bases; junction bases outside the gene matches: 10. Germline CDR1 and CDR2: SNHLY and FYNNEI. The CDR3 loop is CASREWVGTGGNYGYTF. The CDR3 DNA is TGTGCCAGCAGGGAGTGGGTCGGGACAGGGGGCAACTATGGCTACACCTTC.